The subject of this entry is one T cell receptor (beta chain). The method was immunoSEQ multiplex PCR; TCRdb's version includes in-frame clones alone and lacks a portion of them. The sample shows 170,000 or so clones, over 70% of them seen only once. The sample comes from a study of blood T cell repertoires in COVID-19. Whole-study context: The origin of the acute and convalescent COVID-19 samples was the United States, Italy and Spain.

Sequencing was performed on peripheral blood. The sequence was collected from a woman aged 55-70 years with acute or convalescent COVID-19.

For the CDR3, the DNA is TGTGCCAGCAGCGGTGTCAGTCGGGGGAACACTGAAGCTTTCTTT. Translating gives CASSGVSRGNTEAFF. The rearrangement joins TRBV9 to TRBJ1-1; D ambiguous. V was pared by 3 bases and J by 1 base, with 13 bases between. From germline, CDR1 is SGDLS and CDR2 YYNGEE. The CDR3 runs 15 residues.